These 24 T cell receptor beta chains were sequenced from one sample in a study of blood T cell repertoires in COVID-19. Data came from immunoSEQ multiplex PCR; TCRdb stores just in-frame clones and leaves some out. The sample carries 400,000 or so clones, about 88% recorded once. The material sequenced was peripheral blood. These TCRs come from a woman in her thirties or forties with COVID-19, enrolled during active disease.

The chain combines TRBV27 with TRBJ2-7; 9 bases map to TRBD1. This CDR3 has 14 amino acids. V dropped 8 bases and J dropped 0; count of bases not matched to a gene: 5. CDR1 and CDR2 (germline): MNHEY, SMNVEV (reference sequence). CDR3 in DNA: TGTGCCAGCCGGGGACAGGGTCACTCCTACGAGCAGTACTTC. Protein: CASRGQGHSYEQYF.

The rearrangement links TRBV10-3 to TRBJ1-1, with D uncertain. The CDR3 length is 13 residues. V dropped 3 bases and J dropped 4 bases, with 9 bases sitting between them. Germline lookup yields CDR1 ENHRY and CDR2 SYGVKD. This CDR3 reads CAISDSPGTEAFF. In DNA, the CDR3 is TGTGCCATCAGTGACAGTCCGGGCACTGAAGCTTTCTTT.

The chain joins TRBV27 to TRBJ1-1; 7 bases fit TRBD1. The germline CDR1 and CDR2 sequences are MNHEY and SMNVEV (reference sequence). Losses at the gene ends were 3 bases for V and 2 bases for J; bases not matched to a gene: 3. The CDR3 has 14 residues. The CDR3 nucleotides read TGTGCCAGCAGTTTGACAGGGATTAACACTGAAGCTTTCTTT. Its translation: CASSLTGINTEAFF.

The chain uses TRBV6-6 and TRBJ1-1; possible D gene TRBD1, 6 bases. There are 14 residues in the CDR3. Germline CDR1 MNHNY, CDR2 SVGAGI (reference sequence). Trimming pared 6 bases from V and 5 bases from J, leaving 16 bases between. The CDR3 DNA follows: TGTGCCAGCAGCCCGAACAGGGTCGTGACTGAAGCTTTCTTT. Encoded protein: CASSPNRVVTEAFF.

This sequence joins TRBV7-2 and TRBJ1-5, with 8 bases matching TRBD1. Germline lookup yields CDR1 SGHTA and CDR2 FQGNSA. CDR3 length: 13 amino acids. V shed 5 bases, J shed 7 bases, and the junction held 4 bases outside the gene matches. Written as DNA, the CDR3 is TGTGCCAGCAGCAGGACAGGGCTCCAGCCCCAGCATTTT. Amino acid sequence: CASSRTGLQPQHF.

The CDR3 bases are TGTGCCAGCAGTCTCGAGCTGGGGGGGGATGGTGAAAAACTGTTTTTT. Residues: CASSLELGGDGEKLFF. V is TRBV28 and J is TRBJ1-4, with a possible D match to TRBD1 (5 bases). This CDR3 contains 16 residues. Trimming took off 5 bases at V and 7 bases at J, with 20 bases between the two ends. CDR1 and CDR2 (germline): MDHEN, SYDVKM.

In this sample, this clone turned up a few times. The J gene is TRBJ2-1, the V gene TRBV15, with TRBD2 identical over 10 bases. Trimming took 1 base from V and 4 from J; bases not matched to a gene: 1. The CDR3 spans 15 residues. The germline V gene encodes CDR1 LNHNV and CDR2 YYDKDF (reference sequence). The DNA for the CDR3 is TGTGCCACCAGCAGAGGACTAGCGGGTTACAATGAGCAGTTCTTC. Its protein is CATSRGLAGYNEQFF.

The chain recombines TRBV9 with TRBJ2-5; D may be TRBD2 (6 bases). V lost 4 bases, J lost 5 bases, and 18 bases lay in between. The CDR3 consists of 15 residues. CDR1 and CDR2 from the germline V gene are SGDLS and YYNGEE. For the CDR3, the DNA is TGTGCCAGCAGCCCCCGCCGGGTGGCGGGGGAGACCCAGTACTTC. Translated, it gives CASSPRRVAGETQYF.

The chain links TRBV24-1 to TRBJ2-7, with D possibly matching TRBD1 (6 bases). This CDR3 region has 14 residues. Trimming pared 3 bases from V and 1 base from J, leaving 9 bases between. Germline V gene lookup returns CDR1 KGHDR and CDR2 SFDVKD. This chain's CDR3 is CATSDTDRSYEQYF. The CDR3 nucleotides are TGTGCCACCAGTGATACGGACAGATCCTACGAGCAGTACTTC.

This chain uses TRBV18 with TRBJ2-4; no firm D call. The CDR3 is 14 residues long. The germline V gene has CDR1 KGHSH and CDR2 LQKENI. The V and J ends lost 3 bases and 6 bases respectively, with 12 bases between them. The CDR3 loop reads CASSPPDWRNIQYF. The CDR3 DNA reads TGTGCCAGCTCACCCCCGGATTGGAGAAACATTCAGTACTTC.

CDR3 bases: TGTGCCACCATACGAGGGGGGGGAGGTCAGCCCCAGCATTTT. This sequence encodes CATIRGGGGQPQHF. J is TRBJ1-5 and V is TRBV27; a weak D match, TRBD1 (6 bases). CDR1 is MNHEY and CDR2 is SMNVEV in the germline V gene (reference sequence). V was shortened by 10 bases and J by 6 bases, with 19 bases between the two germline ends. This CDR3 is 14 amino acids long.

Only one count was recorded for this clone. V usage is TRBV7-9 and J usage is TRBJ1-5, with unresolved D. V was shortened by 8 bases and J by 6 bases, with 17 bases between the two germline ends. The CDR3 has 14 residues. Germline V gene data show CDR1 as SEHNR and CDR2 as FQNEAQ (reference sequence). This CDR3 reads CASGQGGSGQPQHF. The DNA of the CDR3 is TGTGCCAGCGGCCAAGGTGGGAGTGGTCAGCCCCAGCATTTT.

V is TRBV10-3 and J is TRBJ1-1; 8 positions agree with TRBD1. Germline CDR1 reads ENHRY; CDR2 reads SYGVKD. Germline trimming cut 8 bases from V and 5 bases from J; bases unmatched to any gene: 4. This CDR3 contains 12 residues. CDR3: CAIGQGGTEAFF. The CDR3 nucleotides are TGTGCCATCGGACAGGGTGGGACTGAAGCTTTCTTT.

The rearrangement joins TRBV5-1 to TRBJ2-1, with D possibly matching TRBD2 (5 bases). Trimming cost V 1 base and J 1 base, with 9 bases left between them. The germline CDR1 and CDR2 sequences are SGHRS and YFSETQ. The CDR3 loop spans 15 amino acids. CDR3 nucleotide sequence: TGCGCCAGCAGCTTGCTAGCAAATTCCTACAATGAGCAGTTCTTC. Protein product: CASSLLANSYNEQFF.

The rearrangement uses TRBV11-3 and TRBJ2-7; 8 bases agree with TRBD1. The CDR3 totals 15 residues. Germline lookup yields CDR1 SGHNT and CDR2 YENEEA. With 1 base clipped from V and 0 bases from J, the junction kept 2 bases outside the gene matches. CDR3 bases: TGTGCCAGCAGCTTAGGGACAGGGTTCTCCTACGAGCAGTACTTC. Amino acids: CASSLGTGFSYEQYF.

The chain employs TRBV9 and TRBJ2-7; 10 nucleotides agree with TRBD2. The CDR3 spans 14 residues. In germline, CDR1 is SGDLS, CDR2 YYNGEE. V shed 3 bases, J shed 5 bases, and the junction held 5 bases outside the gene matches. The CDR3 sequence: CASSDSGRIHEQYF. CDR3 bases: TGTGCCAGCAGCGATAGCGGGAGGATCCACGAGCAGTACTTC.

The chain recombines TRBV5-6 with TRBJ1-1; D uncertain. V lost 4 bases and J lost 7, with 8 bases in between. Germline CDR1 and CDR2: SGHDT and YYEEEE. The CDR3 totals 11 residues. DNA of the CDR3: TGTGCCAGCAGCGGAGCAGTTGAAGCTTTCTTT. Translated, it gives CASSGAVEAFF. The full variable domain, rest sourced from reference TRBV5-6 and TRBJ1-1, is DAGVTQSPTHLIKTRGQQVTLRCSPKSGHDTVSWYQQALGQGPQFIFQYYEEEERQRGNFPDRFSGHQFPNYSSELNVNALLLGDSALYLCASSGAVEAFFGQGTRLTVV.

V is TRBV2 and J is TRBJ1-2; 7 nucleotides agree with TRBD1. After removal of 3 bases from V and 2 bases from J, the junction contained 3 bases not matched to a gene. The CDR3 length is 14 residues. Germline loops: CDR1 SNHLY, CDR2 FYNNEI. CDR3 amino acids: CASSDQGVNYGYTF. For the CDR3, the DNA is TGTGCCAGCAGTGACCAGGGGGTGAACTATGGCTACACCTTC.

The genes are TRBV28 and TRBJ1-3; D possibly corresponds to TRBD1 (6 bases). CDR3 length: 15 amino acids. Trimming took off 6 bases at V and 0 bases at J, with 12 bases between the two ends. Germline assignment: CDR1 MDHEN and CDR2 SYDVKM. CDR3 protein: CASRRGQSSGNTIYF. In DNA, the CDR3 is TGTGCCAGCAGACGCGGACAGAGCTCTGGAAACACCATATATTTT.

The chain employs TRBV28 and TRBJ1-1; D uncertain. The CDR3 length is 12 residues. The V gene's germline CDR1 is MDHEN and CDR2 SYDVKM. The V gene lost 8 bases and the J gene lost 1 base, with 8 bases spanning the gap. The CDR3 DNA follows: TGTGCCAGCTATAATCGGAACACTGAAGCTTTCTTT. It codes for CASYNRNTEAFF.

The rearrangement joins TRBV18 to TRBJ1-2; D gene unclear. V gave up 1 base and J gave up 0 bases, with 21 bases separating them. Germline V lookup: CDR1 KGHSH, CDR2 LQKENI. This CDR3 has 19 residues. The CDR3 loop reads CASSPRLAGGPIANYGYTF. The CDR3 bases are TGTGCCAGCTCACCACGTCTCGCGGGCGGGCCTATAGCTAACTATGGCTACACCTTC.

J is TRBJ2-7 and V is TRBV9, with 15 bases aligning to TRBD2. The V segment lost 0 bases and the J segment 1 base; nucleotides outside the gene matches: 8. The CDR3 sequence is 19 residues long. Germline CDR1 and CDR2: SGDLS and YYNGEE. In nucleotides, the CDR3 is TGTGCCAGCAGCGTAGGTATGGGACTAGCGGGAGGTCCGTCCTACGAGCAGTACTTC. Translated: CASSVGMGLAGGPSYEQYF.

CDR3 DNA: TGTGCCAGCAGCAAAGCGGGAGCCGACACAGATACGCAGTATTTT. Translating it yields CASSKAGADTDTQYF. The rearrangement joins TRBV7-9 to TRBJ2-3; 8 bases align to TRBD2. Germline V CDR1 and CDR2: SEHNR, FQNEAQ (reference sequence). This CDR3 has 15 amino acids. After removal of 5 bases from V and 2 bases from J, the junction contained 6 bases not matched to a gene.

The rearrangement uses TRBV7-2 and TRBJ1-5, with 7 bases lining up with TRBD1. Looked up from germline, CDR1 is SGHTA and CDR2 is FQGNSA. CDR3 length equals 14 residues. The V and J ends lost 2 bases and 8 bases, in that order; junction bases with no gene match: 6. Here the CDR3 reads CASSLRRRGEPQHF. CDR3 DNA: TGTGCCAGCAGCTTACGGCGCAGGGGGGAGCCCCAGCATTTT.